These T cell receptor beta chains were read from a single sample in a study of cytomegalovirus exposure and HLA in healthy donors. TCRdb keeps only in-frame clones here, not all; method: immunoSEQ multiplex PCR. The sample includes a few hundred thousand clones, 80% to 90% of them seen just once. Sequenced: PBMCs. The source of these receptors is a woman aged 18-29 years in good health and CMV-seronegative. Each CDR3 is given with its conserved first and last residue. A D gene is named only where the DNA matches it firmly. Clone size is not always given. Where it is, it says once, few, many or a class for expanded clones.

V,D,J,size,CDR3,DNA
TRBV4-3,NA,TRBJ2-3,NA,CASSQILVRVTDTQYF,TGCGCCAGCAGCCAAATACTAGTCAGAGTGACAGATACGCAGTATTTT
TRBV10-3,NA,TRBJ1-5,NA,CAISDGTQTPQHF,TGTGCCATCAGTGACGGGACACAAACACCCCAGCATTTT
TRBV27,TRBD2,TRBJ2-7,NA,CASSKPGLSTYEQYF,TGTGCCAGCAGTAAACCGGGACTATCAACTTACGAGCAGTACTTC
TRBV7-2,NA,TRBJ2-7,NA,CASSLGRVSSYEQYF,TGTGCCAGCAGCTTAGGACGGGTGAGCTCCTACGAGCAGTACTTC
TRBV18,NA,TRBJ2-5,NA,CASSPPNNQETQYF,TGTGCCAGCTCACCACCGAACAACCAAGAGACCCAGTACTTC
TRBV2,TRBD2,TRBJ2-1,once,CASSESGSPPPFF,TGTGCCAGCAGTGAAAGCGGGAGTCCCCCCCCGTTCTTC
TRBV7-3,TRBD1,TRBJ2-1,NA,CASSLRQGQDNEQFF,TGTGCCAGCAGCCTGCGACAGGGACAGGACAATGAGCAGTTCTTC
TRBV27,NA,TRBJ1-1,once,CASSLVGPTGEAFF,TGTGCCAGCAGTTTAGTTGGCCCTACAGGTGAAGCTTTCTTT
TRBV7-2,NA,TRBJ2-7,NA,CASSLIRGEQYF,TGTGCCAGCAGCTTAATCCGGGGCGAGCAGTACTTC
TRBV6-5,NA,TRBJ1-2,NA,CASSLQGSGYGYTF,TGTGCCAGCAGCTTACAGGGATCTGGCTATGGCTACACCTTC
TRBV4-2,NA,TRBJ2-7,NA,CASSQENGSDEQYF,TGTGCCAGCAGCCAAGAGAACGGGAGTGACGAGCAGTACTTC
TRBV5-1,NA,TRBJ2-3,NA,CASSLGQSTDTQYF,TGCGCCAGCAGCTTGGGACAGAGTACAGATACGCAGTATTTT
TRBV18,NA,TRBJ2-7,NA,CASSPTSAYEQYF,TGTGCCAGCTCACCCACAAGCGCCTACGAGCAGTACTTC
TRBV15,NA,TRBJ1-5,NA,CATSRDPGQDQPQHF,TGTGCCACCAGCAGAGATCCGGGACAAGATCAGCCCCAGCATTTT
TRBV9,TRBD2,TRBJ2-7,NA,CASSEGTSGRAREQYF,TGTGCCAGCAGCGAGGGGACTAGCGGGAGGGCTCGGGAGCAGTACTTC
TRBV6-1,TRBD1,TRBJ2-1,NA,CASSVRPGQGAYEQFF,TGTGCCAGCAGTGTACGACCGGGACAGGGGGCTTATGAGCAGTTCTTC
TRBV5-1,TRBD2,TRBJ2-7,NA,CASSMGEVGLAGDGEGEQYF,TGCGCCAGCAGCATGGGGGAGGTGGGACTAGCGGGAGACGGCGAAGGCGAGCAGTACTTC
TRBV7-3,TRBD1,TRBJ2-6,NA,CASSLRGTGLTGANVLTF,TGTGCCAGCAGCTTAAGGGGGACAGGGCTGACGGGGGCCAACGTCCTGACTTTC
TRBV6-5,NA,TRBJ1-4,NA,CASRQGVSEKLFF,TGTGCCAGCAGACAGGGAGTCAGTGAAAAACTGTTTTTT